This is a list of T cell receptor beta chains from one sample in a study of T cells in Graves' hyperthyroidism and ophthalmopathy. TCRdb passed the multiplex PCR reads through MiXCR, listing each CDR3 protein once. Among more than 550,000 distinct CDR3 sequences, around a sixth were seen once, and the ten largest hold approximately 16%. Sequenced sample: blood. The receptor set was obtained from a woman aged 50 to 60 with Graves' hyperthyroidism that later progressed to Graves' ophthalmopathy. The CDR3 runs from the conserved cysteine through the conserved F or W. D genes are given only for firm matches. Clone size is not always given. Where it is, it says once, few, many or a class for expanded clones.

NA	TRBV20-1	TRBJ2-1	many	CSARQDYNEQFF	TGCAGTGCCCGACAGGACTACAATGAGCAGTTCTTC
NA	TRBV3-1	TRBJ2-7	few	CASSQESHYEQYF	TGTGCCAGCAGCCAAGAGTCCCATTACGAGCAGTACTTC
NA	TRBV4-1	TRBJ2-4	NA	CASSQAGADIQYF	TGCGCCAGCAGCCAAGCAGGGGCGGACATTCAGTACTTC
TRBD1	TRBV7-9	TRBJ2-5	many	CASSTPGGYGQETQYF	TGTGCCAGCAGCACTCCAGGGGGCTATGGCCAAGAGACCCAGTACTTC
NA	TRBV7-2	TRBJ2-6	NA	CASIKPSGANVLTF	TGTGCCAGCATCAAACCCTCTGGGGCCAACGTCCTGACTTTC
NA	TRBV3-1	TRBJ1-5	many	CASSQDRAQPQHF	TGTGCCAGCAGCCAAGATCGAGCGCAGCCCCAGCATTTT
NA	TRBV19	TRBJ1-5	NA	CASSMSVDQPQHF	TGTGCCAGTAGTATGAGTGTCGACCAGCCCCAGCATTTT
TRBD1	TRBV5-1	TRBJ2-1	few	CASSLGTGGHEQFF	TGCGCCAGCAGCTTGGGGACAGGGGGCCATGAGCAGTTCTTC
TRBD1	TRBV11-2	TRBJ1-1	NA	CASSRWTGADTEAFF	TGTGCCAGCAGCCGATGGACAGGGGCAGATACTGAAGCTTTCTTT
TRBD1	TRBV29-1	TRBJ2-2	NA	CSVQGTGLNTGELFF	TGCAGCGTTCAGGGGACAGGTCTCAACACCGGGGAGCTGTTTTTT
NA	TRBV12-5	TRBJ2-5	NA	CASGLRTQYF	TGTGCTAGTGGTTTACGGACCCAGTACTTC
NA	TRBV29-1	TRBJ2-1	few	CSVEDPDSSYNEQFF	TGCAGCGTTGAAGATCCTGACAGCTCCTACAATGAGCAGTTCTTC
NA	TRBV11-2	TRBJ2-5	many	CASSSYPVETQYF	TGTGCCAGCAGCTCCTATCCGGTGGAGACCCAGTACTTC
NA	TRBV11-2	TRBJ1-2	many	CASSLDPGGQPNGYTF	TGTGCCAGCAGCTTAGATCCGGGGGGGCAGCCGAACGGCTACACCTTC
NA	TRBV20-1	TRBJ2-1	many	CSARDYTGYNEQFF	TGCAGTGCTAGAGATTATACCGGATACAATGAGCAGTTCTTC
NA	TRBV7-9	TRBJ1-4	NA	CASSLDAMNEKLFF	TGTGCCAGCAGCTTAGACGCAATGAATGAAAAACTGTTTTTT
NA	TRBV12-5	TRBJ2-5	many	CASGWLPGALQETQYF	TGTGCTAGTGGTTGGCTACCCGGGGCCCTCCAAGAGACCCAGTACTTC
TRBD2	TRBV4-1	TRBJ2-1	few	CASSSRTSEHYNEQFF	TGCGCCAGCAGCTCCCGGACTAGCGAACACTACAATGAGCAGTTCTTC
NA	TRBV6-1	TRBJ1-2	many	CASSEYGQNSNYGYTF	TGTGCCAGCAGTGAATACGGACAGAATTCTAACTATGGCTACACCTTC
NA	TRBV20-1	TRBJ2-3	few	CSAPVGRRGYTDTQYF	TGCAGTGCCCCGGTTGGGAGACGGGGATACACAGATACGCAGTATTTT
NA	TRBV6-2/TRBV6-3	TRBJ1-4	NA	CASSYSSKRQAGWTEKLFF	TGTGCCAGCAGTTACTCGTCTAAAAGGCAGGCTGGGTGGACCGAAAAACTGTTTTTT
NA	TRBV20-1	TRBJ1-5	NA	CSAREGEGVIQPQHF	TGCAGTGCTCGAGAGGGGGAGGGGGTGATTCAGCCCCAGCATTTT
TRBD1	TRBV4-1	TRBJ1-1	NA	CASSQETGRETEAFF	TGCGCCAGCAGCCAAGAGACAGGGAGGGAGACTGAAGCTTTCTTT
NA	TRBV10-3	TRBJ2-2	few	CAISGVLRPGGTGELFF	TGTGCCATCAGCGGAGTCCTGAGACCCGGGGGCACCGGGGAGCTGTTTTTT
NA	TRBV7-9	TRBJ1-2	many	CAHERGPVGYTF	TGTGCCCATGAGAGGGGCCCGGTTGGCTACACCTTC
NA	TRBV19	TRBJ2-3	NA	CASSIATSSKDTQYF	TGTGCCAGTAGTATAGCTACTAGCAGTAAAGATACGCAGTATTTT
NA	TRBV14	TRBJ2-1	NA	CASSGGVEQFF	TGTGCCAGCAGTGGGGGAGTAGAGCAGTTCTTC
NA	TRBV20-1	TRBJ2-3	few	CSAPPLVSADTQYF	TGCAGTGCCCCCCCCCTAGTCAGTGCAGATACGCAGTATTTT
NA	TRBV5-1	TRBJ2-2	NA	CASSYNAGELFF	TGCGCCAGCAGCTATAATGCCGGGGAGCTGTTTTTT
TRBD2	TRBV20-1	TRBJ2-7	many	CSAAVGGSSYEQYF	TGCAGTGCTGCCGTCGGGGGGAGCTCCTACGAGCAGTACTTC
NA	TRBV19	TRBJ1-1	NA	CASSIDEGVHTEAFF	TGTGCCAGTAGTATCGATGAGGGGGTTCACACTGAAGCTTTCTTT
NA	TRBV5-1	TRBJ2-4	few	CASSPDPGAYIQYF	TGCGCCAGCAGCCCCGACCCGGGGGCGTACATTCAGTACTTC
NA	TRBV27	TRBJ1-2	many	CASSLGRHNYGYTF	TGTGCCAGCAGTTTAGGGCGGCACAACTATGGCTACACCTTC
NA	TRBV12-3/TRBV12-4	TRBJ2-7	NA	CASSRRGRTTDSYEQYF	TGTGCCAGCAGTCGACGGGGGCGAACCACCGATTCCTACGAGCAGTACTTC
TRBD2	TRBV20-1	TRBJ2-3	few	CSAPSFERGDTDTQYF	TGCAGTGCCCCATCGTTTGAGCGGGGGGACACAGATACGCAGTATTTT
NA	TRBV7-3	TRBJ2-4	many	CASSFLWENSGCKNIQYF	TGTGCCAGCAGCTTCCTTTGGGAGAACTCGGGGTGCAAAAACATTCAGTACTTC
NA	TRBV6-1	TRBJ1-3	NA	CASTNRARGNTIYF	TGTGCCAGCACCAACAGGGCAAGGGGAAACACCATATATTTT
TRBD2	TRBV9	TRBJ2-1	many	CASSVSQTLAGVYNEQFF	TGTGCCAGCAGCGTTTCCCAGACCCTAGCGGGGGTTTACAATGAGCAGTTCTTC
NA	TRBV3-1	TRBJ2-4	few	CASSQDRKKYF	TGTGCCAGCAGCCAAGACAGAAAAAAGTACTTC
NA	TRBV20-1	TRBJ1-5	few	CSTGTRNQPQHF	TGCAGTACCGGAACGAGGAATCAGCCCCAGCATTTT
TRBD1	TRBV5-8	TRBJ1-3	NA	CASSRDREDTIYF	TGTGCCAGCAGCCGGGACAGGGAAGACACCATATATTTT